This entry lists 9 T cell receptor beta chains sequenced from one sample in a study of T cells in Graves' hyperthyroidism and ophthalmopathy. Amplification of TCR beta CDR3 regions used RNA as the template. With the HTBI primer set, the TCR CDR3 went through a first round of RT-PCR. One entry per CDR3 protein results from TCRdb running MiXCR on the multiplex PCR reads. The data contain fewer than 900,000 distinct CDR3 sequences, less than 20% of them singletons. The sequenced material came from blood. Receptor source: a man aged 18 to 30 with Graves' hyperthyroidism.

This clonotype has more than one count but fewer than ten. The chain recombines TRBV9 with TRBJ2-7; D unclear. CDR1 and CDR2 (germline): SGDLS, YYNGEE. V lost 0 bases, J lost 1 base, and 11 bases lay in between. This CDR3 has 15 amino acids. The CDR3 region is CASSVGPSLSYEQYF. DNA of the CDR3: TGTGCCAGCAGCGTAGGGCCATCTTTATCCTACGAGCAGTACTTC.

This clonotype was seen at least ten times. V usage is TRBV7-8 and J usage is TRBJ2-2, with unresolved D. The CDR3 runs to 15 residues. V was pared by 0 bases and J by 1 base, with 6 bases between. CDR1 and CDR2 from the germline V gene are SGHVS and FQNEAQ. CDR3 DNA: TGTGCCAGCAGCTTAGCGACGGGGAACACCGGGGAGCTGTTTTTT. The encoded protein is CASSLATGNTGELFF.

CDR3 residues: CASSPGGGHGSNQPQHF. The CDR3 DNA reads TGTGCCAGCAGCCCAGGCGGGGGGCATGGGAGCAATCAGCCCCAGCATTTT. The gene calls are TRBV27 and TRBJ1-5; D perhaps matches TRBD1 (6 bases). The CDR3 is 17 amino acids. Trimming cost V 6 bases and J 1 base, with 19 bases left between them. Germline CDR1 and CDR2: MNHEY and SMNVEV (reference sequence).

This clonotype was observed at least ten times. The chain combines TRBV12-5 with TRBJ1-1; TRBD1 agrees at 12 bases. This CDR3 is 18 amino acids long. Trimming cost V 2 bases and J 4 bases; bases outside gene matches: 11. Germline CDR1 is LGHNT and CDR2 is FRNRAP. CDR3 nucleotides: TGTGCTAGTGGTTTGACGCATACCGGGACAGGGGGCCTCACTGAAGCTTTCTTT. Translating it yields CASGLTHTGTGGLTEAFF.

This clonotype was recorded at least ten times. This chain links TRBV20-1 with TRBJ2-5; 10 nucleotides agree with TRBD1. Trimming at V came to 4 bases and at J to 5 bases, leaving 7 bases not matched to a gene. Germline CDR1 DFQATT, CDR2 SNEGSKA (reference sequence). The CDR3 totals 14 residues. CDR3 DNA: TGCAGTGCTACCGGGACAGGGGATTTGGAGACCCAGTACTTC. Translated, it gives CSATGTGDLETQYF.

The J gene is TRBJ2-3, the V gene TRBV12-3 or TRBV12-4; 8 bases are a match to TRBD2. With V trimmed by 2 bases and J by 4 bases, 11 bases remained unmatched. The CDR3 spans 17 residues. The chain's CDR3 is CASSLSPPAGASDTQYF. CDR3 nucleotides: TGTGCCAGCAGTTTATCTCCACCAGCGGGAGCCTCAGATACGCAGTATTTT.

This clonotype was counted at least ten times. The V call is TRBV28, the J call TRBJ1-5; 8 nucleotides align to TRBD1. In germline, CDR1 is MDHEN, CDR2 SYDVKM. Trimming at V came to 7 bases and at J to 1 base, leaving 6 bases not matched to a gene. CDR3 length: 15 amino acids. The CDR3 sequence is CASTMTGASNQPQHF. The CDR3 nucleotides are TGTGCCAGCACCATGACAGGGGCGAGCAATCAGCCCCAGCATTTT.

The CDR3 DNA follows: TGTGCCATCAGTGTAACTAGCGCCGGGGAGCTGTTTTTT. Protein product: CAISVTSAGELFF. The V gene is TRBV10-3, the J gene TRBJ2-2, with 7 bases lining up with TRBD2. Per the germline V gene, CDR1 is ENHRY and CDR2 is SYGVKD. The CDR3 contains 13 residues. The junction had 2 bases not matched to a gene; V was cut back by 4 bases and J by 6 bases.

The chain is built from TRBV2 and TRBJ1-5, with 7 nucleotides matching TRBD1. The length of the CDR3 is 13 residues. Germline V gene data show CDR1 as SNHLY and CDR2 as FYNNEI. With V trimmed by 7 bases and J by 5 bases, 5 bases remained unmatched. The DNA for the CDR3 is TGTGCCAGCAATCGACAGGGCGATCAGCCCCAGCATTTT. This translates into CASNRQGDQPQHF.